Listed here are 30 T cell receptor beta chains from one sample, sequenced in a study of blood T cell repertoires in COVID-19. Data came from immunoSEQ multiplex PCR; TCRdb stores just in-frame clones and leaves some out. The table lists about 220,000 clones, around 82% of them singletons, with 3.6% in the top ten. Source material: peripheral blood. The receptors here all came from an elderly woman with acute or convalescent COVID-19.

The V call is TRBV19, the J call TRBJ1-5, with D tentatively TRBD1 (6 bases). With 2 bases removed from V and 11 bases from J, the gap between germline ends came to 13 bases. The CDR3 is 13 residues long. CDR1 and CDR2 (germline): LNHDA, SQIVND (reference sequence). The CDR3 DNA is TGTGCCAGTAGTATAAAAGGGGGGGAGACCCAGCATTTT. It yields the protein CASSIKGGETQHF.

The chain combines TRBV9 with TRBJ2-7, with D possibly being TRBD1 (6 bases). V lost 9 bases, J lost 5 bases, and 24 bases lay in between. Looked up from germline, CDR1 is SGDLS and CDR2 is YYNGEE. There are 15 residues in the CDR3. This CDR3 reads CATDTNLTGSNEQYF. The CDR3 DNA reads as TGTGCCACCGATACCAATCTGACAGGCAGCAACGAGCAGTACTTC.

This clone was picked up one time. The chain links TRBV2 to TRBJ1-1; possibly TRBD1 for D (5 bases). Looked up from germline, CDR1 is SNHLY and CDR2 is FYNNEI. Trimming shortened V by 1 base and J by 1 base, and 13 bases separated the two germline ends. This CDR3 region has 16 residues. CDR3 bases: TGTGCCAGCAGTGAAGGGGGCCTTAAAAGGAACACTGAAGCTTTCTTT. Translation: CASSEGGLKRNTEAFF.

The table lists this clone with many counts. The chain is built from TRBV6-5 and TRBJ1-2, with a weak D call TRBD1 (6 bases). The germline CDR1 and CDR2 sequences are MNHEY and SVGAGI. The V gene lost 4 bases and the J gene lost 8 bases, with 14 bases spanning the gap. The CDR3 covers 13 residues. CDR3 DNA sequence: TGTGCCAGCAGTTTCGGACAGTTCCGGGGCTACACCTTC. Translation gives CASSFGQFRGYTF.

The chain is built from TRBV6-6 and TRBJ1-3; TRBD1 might be the D (5 bases). Germline CDR1 MNHNY, CDR2 SVGAGI (reference sequence). The CDR3 extends over 13 amino acids. The V and J ends lost 10 bases and 2 bases respectively, with 12 bases between them. The CDR3 DNA reads TGTGCCATCCGGGACTCCGCTGGAAACACCATATATTTT. It specifies CAIRDSAGNTIYF.

This clone was seen a single time. The J gene is TRBJ2-1, the V gene TRBV12-5; 8 bases are a match to TRBD1. With V trimmed by 0 bases and J by 0 bases, 10 bases remained unmatched. Germline CDR1 is LGHNT and CDR2 is FRNRAP. This CDR3 region has 19 residues. The DNA of the CDR3 is TGTGCTAGTGGTTTGGTCCCGTGGACAGGGACATCCTCCTACAATGAGCAGTTCTTC. Translation: CASGLVPWTGTSSYNEQFF.

As DNA, the CDR3 is TGTGCCAGCAGCCCGGGACAGCAATACTATGGCTACACCTTC. As protein: CASSPGQQYYGYTF. The rearrangement uses TRBV6-2 or TRBV6-3 and TRBJ1-2, with 7 positions matching TRBD1. The CDR3 is 14 amino acids. Per germline, CDR1 MNHEY and CDR2 SVGEGT. Unmatched junction bases numbered 7, after V lost 6 bases and J lost 3 bases.

This clone was seen a few times. V and J are TRBV5-6 and TRBJ1-6; possible D gene TRBD1, 6 bases. CDR1 is SGHDT and CDR2 is YYEEEE in the germline V gene. The CDR3 is 14 residues long. V dropped 2 bases and J dropped 8 bases, with 11 bases sitting between them. Here the CDR3 DNA reads TGTGCCAGCAGCTTAACAGGGACCCATTCACCCCTCCACTTT. Translating it yields CASSLTGTHSPLHF.

The chain has TRBV3-1 (or the pseudogene TRBV3-2) and TRBJ2-3; 7 nucleotides match TRBD2. V dropped 3 bases and J dropped 6; count of bases not matched to a gene: 12. Looked up from germline, CDR1 is LGHDT and CDR2 is YNNKEL (reference sequence). The CDR3 runs to 16 residues. The CDR3 DNA follows: TGTGCCAGCAGCCAGGGGCGGGGGATTGGAGGGGATACGCAGTATTTT. This codes for CASSQGRGIGGDTQYF.

Only a few counts were recorded for this clone. This chain uses TRBV6-5 with TRBJ2-7; possibly TRBD2 for D (6 bases). The CDR3 is 14 amino acids. V was shortened by 5 bases and J by 2 bases, with 13 bases between the two germline ends. Germline V gene sequence: CDR1 MNHEY, CDR2 SVGAGI. The CDR3 nucleotides are TGTGCCAGCAGTCCACGGACTACCGCCTACGAGCAGTACTTC. It yields the protein CASSPRTTAYEQYF.

CDR3 loop: CASSLFAGANTEAFF. The DNA of the CDR3 is TGTGCCAGCAGCTTATTCGCAGGGGCGAACACTGAAGCTTTCTTT. This chain connects TRBV7-3 to TRBJ1-1; D perhaps matches TRBD1 (6 bases). CDR1 is SGHTA and CDR2 is FQGTGA in the germline V gene. V dropped 2 bases and J dropped 1 base, with 11 bases sitting between them. The CDR3 consists of 15 residues.

Note on this clone: The conserved final phenylalanine or tryptophan is absent from the CDR3, which likely points to a read error. No DNA is shown, since the ends of the CDR3 on it are uncertain; the CDR3 is the one TCRdb lists. The rearrangement joins TRBV5-8 to TRBJ1-2; the DNA was not compared with TRBD1, the D call given in the table. Ends included, the CDR3 has 18 residues. Looked up from germline, CDR1 is SGHTS and CDR2 is YDEGEE. CDR3 region: CASSFRQGHFPDFGSAIS.

V usage is TRBV7-2 and J usage is TRBJ2-2; D gene ambiguous. V dropped 1 base and J dropped 6 bases, with 9 bases sitting between them. The CDR3 extends over 14 amino acids. Germline CDR1 reads SGHTA; CDR2 reads FQGNSA. This CDR3 is CASSLGHTSGELFF. In DNA, the CDR3 is TGTGCCAGCAGCTTAGGACACACCTCCGGGGAGCTGTTTTTT.

The chain is built from TRBV28 and TRBJ1-2; 9 bases match TRBD1. CDR1 is MDHEN, CDR2 SYDVKM, per germline. V shed 3 bases and J 8 bases; nucleotides not matched to a gene: 10. The CDR3 is 15 amino acids. The CDR3: CASSLGTGTWGGYTF. CDR3 sequence (DNA): TGTGCCAGCAGTTTGGGGACAGGGACATGGGGGGGCTACACCTTC.

The chain couples TRBV6-6 to TRBJ2-3; no clear D gene. The V and J ends lost 2 bases and 5 bases respectively, with 8 bases between them. Germline values: CDR1 MNHNY, CDR2 SVGAGI (reference sequence). The CDR3 has 13 residues. The CDR3 here is CASSYRTIDTQYF. The DNA of the CDR3 is TGTGCCAGCAGTTACCGCACAATAGATACGCAGTATTTT.

The gene calls are TRBV4-3 and TRBJ1-4; TRBD1 matches at 7 bases. Germline lookup yields CDR1 LGHNA and CDR2 YSLEER. V was clipped by 1 base and J by 0 bases; unmatched bases: 8. The CDR3 runs 18 residues. This chain's CDR3 is CASSQGTGGPTTNEKLFF. Here the CDR3 DNA reads TGCGCCAGCAGCCAAGGGACAGGAGGCCCCACAACTAATGAAAAACTGTTTTTT.

This chain uses TRBV24-1 with TRBJ2-2; no definite D call. Looked up from germline, CDR1 is KGHDR and CDR2 is SFDVKD. V was trimmed by 1 base and J by 1 base, leaving 6 bases between them. The CDR3 runs 15 residues. The CDR3 DNA reads TGTGCCACCAGTGATTTCCCCGGGAACACCGGGGAGCTGTTTTTT. This codes for CATSDFPGNTGELFF.

This chain uses TRBV18 with TRBJ2-2, with D perhaps TRBD2 (6 bases). With 7 bases removed from V and 2 bases from J, the gap between germline ends came to 11 bases. This CDR3 is 14 amino acids long. Per the germline V gene, CDR1 is KGHSH and CDR2 is LQKENI. The chain's CDR3 is CASFGTENTGELFF. The DNA for the CDR3 is TGTGCCAGCTTTGGGACTGAAAACACCGGGGAGCTGTTTTTT.

This clone was counted a few times. CDR3 protein: CASSIGLRGLSNQPQHF. CDR3 DNA sequence: TGTGCCAGTAGTATTGGTCTGCGGGGCCTCAGCAATCAGCCCCAGCATTTT. The V call is TRBV19, the J call TRBJ1-5; D may be TRBD1 (5 bases). Germline CDR1 LNHDA, CDR2 SQIVND (reference sequence). The CDR3 runs to 17 residues. V lost 3 bases and J lost 1, with 16 bases in between.

The chain is built from TRBV3-1 (or the pseudogene TRBV3-2) and TRBJ2-1; no reliable D call. Trimming pared 4 bases from V and 0 bases from J, leaving 10 bases between. This CDR3 spans 15 amino acids. Germline lookup yields CDR1 LGHDT and CDR2 YNNKEL (reference sequence). CDR3 residues: CASSLDTSSYNEQFF. CDR3 DNA sequence: TGTGCCAGCAGCCTCGACACGAGCTCCTACAATGAGCAGTTCTTC.

The sample holds one count of this clone. CDR3 residues: CASGAPGGFYGYTF. DNA for the CDR3: TGTGCCAGCGGGGCACCAGGGGGCTTCTATGGCTACACCTTC. This rearrangement joins TRBV6-6 to TRBJ1-2; 8 nucleotides agree with TRBD1. Per the germline V gene, CDR1 is MNHNY and CDR2 is SVGAGI (reference sequence). The CDR3 runs to 14 residues. The V and J ends lost 8 bases and 4 bases, in that order; junction bases with no gene match: 9.

This chain connects TRBV2 to TRBJ2-6, with 10 bases fitting TRBD1. V was pared by 5 bases and J by 0 bases, with 1 base of the junction left unmatched. The CDR3 is 16 amino acids. Looked up from germline, CDR1 is SNHLY and CDR2 is FYNNEI. The chain's CDR3 is CASSRDRGSGANVLTF. The CDR3 DNA follows: TGTGCCAGCAGTCGGGACAGGGGCTCTGGGGCCAACGTCCTGACTTTC.

This chain connects TRBV28 to TRBJ1-2; a possible D gene is TRBD1 (6 bases). This CDR3 region has 15 residues. Germline V gives CDR1 MDHEN, CDR2 SYDVKM. V was clipped by 1 base and J by 5 bases, with 14 bases between them. Here the CDR3 reads CASSLSRGRGYGYTF. The CDR3 region has the DNA TGTGCCAGCAGTTTATCGCGGGGGCGGGGTTATGGCTACACCTTC.

V is TRBV7-6 and J is TRBJ1-2; 11 bases match TRBD1. V lost 5 bases, J lost 0 bases, and 8 bases stayed unmatched. The CDR3 is 17 residues long. Per the germline V gene, CDR1 is SGHVS and CDR2 is FNYEAQ. The CDR3 bases are TGTGCCAGCAGCCCCGGACAGGGGGCCGTTTCTAACTATGGCTACACCTTC. Amino acid sequence: CASSPGQGAVSNYGYTF.

This clone has just one count. The chain joins TRBV5-1 to TRBJ1-2; D remains ambiguous. V shed 1 base and J shed 4 bases, with 11 bases lying between them. Germline CDR1 and CDR2: SGHRS and YFSETQ. The CDR3 is 14 residues long. CDR3: CASSLSGSSYGYTF. DNA of the CDR3: TGCGCCAGCAGCTTGTCCGGGTCCTCCTATGGCTACACCTTC.

The V gene is TRBV7-8, the J gene TRBJ2-2; tentatively, D is TRBD2 (6 bases). The CDR3 runs to 16 residues. Trimming shortened V by 2 bases and J by 2 bases, and 12 bases separated the two germline ends. CDR1 SGHVS and CDR2 FQNEAQ come from the germline V gene. CDR3 DNA: TGTGCCAGCAGCTTACTCGGAGGGGTCAACACCGGGGAGCTGTTTTTT. It encodes CASSLLGGVNTGELFF.

This clone was counted only a few times. The V call is TRBV5-4, the J call TRBJ2-5, with 10 nucleotides matching TRBD2. The CDR3 sequence is 15 residues long. Germline CDR1 and CDR2: SGHNT and YYREEE (reference sequence). Trimming took 5 bases from V and 5 from J; bases not matched to a gene: 9. CDR3 residues: CASSRLAGGRETQYF. The CDR3 nucleotides are TGTGCCAGCAGTCGCTTAGCGGGGGGCAGGGAGACCCAGTACTTC.

The chain joins TRBV21-1 to TRBJ1-1. TRBV21-1 is a listed pseudogene. The CDR3 has 16 amino acids. CDR3 amino acids: CASSKVTVGKNTEAFF. The CDR3 coding sequence is TGTGCCAGCAGCAAAGTTACGGTCGGGAAGAACACTGAAGCTTTCTTT.

CDR3 amino acids: CASSQEGTSVTEAFF. The CDR3 bases are TGCGCCAGCAGCCAAGAGGGCACCTCGGTCACTGAAGCTTTCTTT. The chain recombines TRBV4-1 with TRBJ1-1; D gene ambiguous. Germline V CDR1 and CDR2: MGHRA, YSYEKL. CDR3 size: 15 residues. V was pared by 0 bases and J by 4 bases, with 12 bases between.

The rearrangement uses TRBV5-1 and TRBJ1-5, with D maybe TRBD1 (6 bases). V lost 0 bases to trimming and J lost 1 base, with 8 bases between them. Looked up from germline, CDR1 is SGHRS and CDR2 is YFSETQ. This CDR3 is built from 15 residues. Here the CDR3 reads CASSLEGGSNQPQHF. In DNA, the CDR3 is TGCGCCAGCAGCTTGGAAGGGGGAAGCAATCAGCCCCAGCATTTT.